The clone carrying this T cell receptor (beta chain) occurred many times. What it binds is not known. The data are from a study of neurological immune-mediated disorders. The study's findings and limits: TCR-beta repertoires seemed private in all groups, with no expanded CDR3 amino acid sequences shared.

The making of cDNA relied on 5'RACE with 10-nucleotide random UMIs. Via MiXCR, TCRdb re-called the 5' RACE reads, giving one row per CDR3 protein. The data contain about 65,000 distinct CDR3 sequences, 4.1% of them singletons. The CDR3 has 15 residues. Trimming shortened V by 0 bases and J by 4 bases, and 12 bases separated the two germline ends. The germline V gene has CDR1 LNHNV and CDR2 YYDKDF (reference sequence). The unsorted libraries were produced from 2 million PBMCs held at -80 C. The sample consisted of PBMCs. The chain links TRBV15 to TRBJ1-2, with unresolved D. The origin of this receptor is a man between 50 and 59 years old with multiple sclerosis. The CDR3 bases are TGTGCCACCAGCAGAGATCTCTCGGGGAGCTATGGCTACACCTTC. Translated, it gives CATSRDLSGSYGYTF. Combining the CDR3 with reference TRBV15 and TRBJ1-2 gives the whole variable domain DAMVIQNPRYQVTQFGKPVTLSCSQTLNHNVMYWYQQKSSQAPKLLFHYYDKDFNNEADTPDNFQSRRPNTSFCFLDIRSPGLGDTAMYLCATSRDLSGSYGYTFGSGTRLTVV.